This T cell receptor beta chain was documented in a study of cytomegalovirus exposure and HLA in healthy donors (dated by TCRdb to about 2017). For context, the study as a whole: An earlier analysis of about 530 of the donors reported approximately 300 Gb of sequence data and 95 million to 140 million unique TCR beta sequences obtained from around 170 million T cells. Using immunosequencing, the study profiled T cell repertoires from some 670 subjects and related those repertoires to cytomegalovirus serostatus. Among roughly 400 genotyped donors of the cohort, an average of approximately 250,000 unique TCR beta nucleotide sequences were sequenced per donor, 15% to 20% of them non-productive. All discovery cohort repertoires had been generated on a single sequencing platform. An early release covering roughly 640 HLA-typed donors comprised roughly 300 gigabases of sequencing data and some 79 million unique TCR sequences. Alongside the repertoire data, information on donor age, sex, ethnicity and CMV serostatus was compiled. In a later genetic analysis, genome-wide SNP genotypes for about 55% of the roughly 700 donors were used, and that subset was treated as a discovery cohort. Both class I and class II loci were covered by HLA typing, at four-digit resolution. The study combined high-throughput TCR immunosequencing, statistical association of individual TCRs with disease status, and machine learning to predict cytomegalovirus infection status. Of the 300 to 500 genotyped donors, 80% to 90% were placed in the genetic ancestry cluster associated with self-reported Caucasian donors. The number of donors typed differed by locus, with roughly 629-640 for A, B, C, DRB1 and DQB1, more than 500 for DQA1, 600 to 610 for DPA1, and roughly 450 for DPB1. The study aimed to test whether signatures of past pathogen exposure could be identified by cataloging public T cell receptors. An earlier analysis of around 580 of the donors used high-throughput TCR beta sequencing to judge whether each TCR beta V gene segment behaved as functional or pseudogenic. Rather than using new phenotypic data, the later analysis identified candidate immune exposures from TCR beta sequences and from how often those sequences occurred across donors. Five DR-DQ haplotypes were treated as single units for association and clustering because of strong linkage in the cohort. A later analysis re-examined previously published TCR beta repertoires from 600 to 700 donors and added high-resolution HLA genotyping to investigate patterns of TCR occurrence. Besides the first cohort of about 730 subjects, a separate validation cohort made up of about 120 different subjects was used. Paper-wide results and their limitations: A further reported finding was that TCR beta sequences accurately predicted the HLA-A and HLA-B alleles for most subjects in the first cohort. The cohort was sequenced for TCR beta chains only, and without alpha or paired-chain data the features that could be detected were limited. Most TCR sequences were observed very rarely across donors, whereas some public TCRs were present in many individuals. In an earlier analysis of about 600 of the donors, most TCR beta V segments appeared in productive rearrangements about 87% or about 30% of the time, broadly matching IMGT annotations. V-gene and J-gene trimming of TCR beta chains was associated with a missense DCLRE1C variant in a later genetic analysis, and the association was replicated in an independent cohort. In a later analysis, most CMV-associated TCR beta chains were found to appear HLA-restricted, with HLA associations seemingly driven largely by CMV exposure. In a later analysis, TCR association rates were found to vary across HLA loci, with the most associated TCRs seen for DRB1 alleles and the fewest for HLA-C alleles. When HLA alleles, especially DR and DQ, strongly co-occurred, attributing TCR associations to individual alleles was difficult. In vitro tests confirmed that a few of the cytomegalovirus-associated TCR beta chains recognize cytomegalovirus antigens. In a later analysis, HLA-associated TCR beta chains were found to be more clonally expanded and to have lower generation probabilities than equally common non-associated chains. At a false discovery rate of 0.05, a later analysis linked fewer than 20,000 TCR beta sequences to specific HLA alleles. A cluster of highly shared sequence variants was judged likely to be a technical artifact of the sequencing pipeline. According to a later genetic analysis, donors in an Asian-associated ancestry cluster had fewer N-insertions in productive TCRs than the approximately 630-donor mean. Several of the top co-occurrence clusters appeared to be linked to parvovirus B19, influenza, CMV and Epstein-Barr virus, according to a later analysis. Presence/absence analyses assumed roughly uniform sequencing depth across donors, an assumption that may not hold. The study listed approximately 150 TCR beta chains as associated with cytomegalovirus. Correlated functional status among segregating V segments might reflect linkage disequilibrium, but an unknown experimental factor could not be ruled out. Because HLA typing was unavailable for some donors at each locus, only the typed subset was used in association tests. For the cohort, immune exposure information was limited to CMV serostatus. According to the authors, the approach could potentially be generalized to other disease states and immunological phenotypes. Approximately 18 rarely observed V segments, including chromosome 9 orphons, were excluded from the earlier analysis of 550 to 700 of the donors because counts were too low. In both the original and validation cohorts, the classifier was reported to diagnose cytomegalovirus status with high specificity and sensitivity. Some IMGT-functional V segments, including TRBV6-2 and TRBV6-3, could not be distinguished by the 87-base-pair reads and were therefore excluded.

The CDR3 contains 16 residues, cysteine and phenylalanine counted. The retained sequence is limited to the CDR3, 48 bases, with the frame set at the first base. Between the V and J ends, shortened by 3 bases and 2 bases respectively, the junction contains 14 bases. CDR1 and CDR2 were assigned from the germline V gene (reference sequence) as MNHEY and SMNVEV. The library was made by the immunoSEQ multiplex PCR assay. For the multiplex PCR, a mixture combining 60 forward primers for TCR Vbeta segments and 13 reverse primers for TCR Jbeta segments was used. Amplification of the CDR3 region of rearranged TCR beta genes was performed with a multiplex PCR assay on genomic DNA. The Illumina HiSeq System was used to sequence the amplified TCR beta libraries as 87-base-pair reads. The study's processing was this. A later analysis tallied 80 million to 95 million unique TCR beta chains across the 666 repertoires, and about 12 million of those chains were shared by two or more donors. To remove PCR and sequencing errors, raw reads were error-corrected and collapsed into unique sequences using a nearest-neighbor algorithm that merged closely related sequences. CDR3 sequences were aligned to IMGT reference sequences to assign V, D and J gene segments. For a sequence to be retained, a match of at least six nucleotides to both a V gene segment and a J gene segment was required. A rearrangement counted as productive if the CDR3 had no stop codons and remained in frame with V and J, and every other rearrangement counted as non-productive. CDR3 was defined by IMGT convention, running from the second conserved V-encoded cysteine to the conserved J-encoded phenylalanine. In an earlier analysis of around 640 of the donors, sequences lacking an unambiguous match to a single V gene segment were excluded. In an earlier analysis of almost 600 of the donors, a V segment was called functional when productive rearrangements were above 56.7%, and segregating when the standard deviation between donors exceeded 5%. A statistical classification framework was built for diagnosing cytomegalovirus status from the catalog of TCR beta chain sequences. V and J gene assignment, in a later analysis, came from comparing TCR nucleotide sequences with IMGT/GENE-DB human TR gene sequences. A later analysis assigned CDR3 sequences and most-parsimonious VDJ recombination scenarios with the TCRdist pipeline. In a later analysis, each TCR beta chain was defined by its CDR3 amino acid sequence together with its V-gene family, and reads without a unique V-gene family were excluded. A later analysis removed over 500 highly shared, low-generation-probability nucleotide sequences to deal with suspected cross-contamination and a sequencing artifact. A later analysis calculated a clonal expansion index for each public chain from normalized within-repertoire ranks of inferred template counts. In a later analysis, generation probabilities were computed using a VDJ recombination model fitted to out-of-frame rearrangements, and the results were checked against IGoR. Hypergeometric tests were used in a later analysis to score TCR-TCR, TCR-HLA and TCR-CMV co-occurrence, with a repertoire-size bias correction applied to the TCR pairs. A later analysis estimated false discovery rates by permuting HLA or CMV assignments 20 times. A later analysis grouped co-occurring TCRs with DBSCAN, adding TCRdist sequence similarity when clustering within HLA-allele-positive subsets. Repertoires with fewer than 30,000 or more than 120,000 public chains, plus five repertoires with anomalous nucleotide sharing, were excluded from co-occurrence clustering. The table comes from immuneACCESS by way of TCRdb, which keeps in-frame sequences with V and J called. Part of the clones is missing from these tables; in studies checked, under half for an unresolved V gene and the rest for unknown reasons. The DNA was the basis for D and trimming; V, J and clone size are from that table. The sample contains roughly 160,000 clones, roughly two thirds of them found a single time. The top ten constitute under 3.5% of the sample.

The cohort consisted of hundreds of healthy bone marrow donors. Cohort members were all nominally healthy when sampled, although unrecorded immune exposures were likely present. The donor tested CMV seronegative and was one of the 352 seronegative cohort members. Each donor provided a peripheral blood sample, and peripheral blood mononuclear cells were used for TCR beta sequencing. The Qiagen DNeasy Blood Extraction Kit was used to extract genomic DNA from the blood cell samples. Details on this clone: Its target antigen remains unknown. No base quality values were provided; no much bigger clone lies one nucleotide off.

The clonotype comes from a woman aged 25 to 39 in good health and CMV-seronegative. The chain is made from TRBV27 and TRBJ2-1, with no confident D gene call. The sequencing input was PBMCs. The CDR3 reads CASSLNFAPPYNEQFF. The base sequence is TGTGCCAGCAGTTTGAACTTCGCCCCTCCCTACAATGAGCAGTTCTTC.